This T cell receptor beta chain came from a study of beta chain features in type 1 diabetes. Study details: Patients and healthy donors were similar in age, gender and cell yields.

Points on this clone: Its antigen is still unknown.

Overall study results and limits: There were fewer insertions and more deletions at the VDJ junctions of type 1 diabetes patients. Resolution of whether HLA type affects TCRB rearrangement was not achieved here.

The CDR3 extends over 13 amino acids. CDR1 and CDR2 (germline): SGHNT, YYREEE (reference sequence). V was pared by 5 bases and J by 3 bases, with 10 bases between. Purities over 95% were achieved in all sorted populations. The study reverse transcribed the entire isolated RNA, so it sequenced expressed TCRB transcripts. Profiled with immunoSEQ multiplex PCR; TCRdb holds only in-frame clones, not every one. Here the sample spans roughly 380,000 clones, around a fifth being singletons. This clonotype originated in a woman between 18 and 29 years old in good health. The J gene is TRBJ2-3, the V gene TRBV5-4, with a possible D match to TRBD2 (6 bases). Source material: naive CD4+ T cells from blood. CDR3: CASRDYLTDTQYF. The CDR3 DNA sequence: TGTGCCAGCAGGGACTACTTGACAGATACGCAGTATTTT.